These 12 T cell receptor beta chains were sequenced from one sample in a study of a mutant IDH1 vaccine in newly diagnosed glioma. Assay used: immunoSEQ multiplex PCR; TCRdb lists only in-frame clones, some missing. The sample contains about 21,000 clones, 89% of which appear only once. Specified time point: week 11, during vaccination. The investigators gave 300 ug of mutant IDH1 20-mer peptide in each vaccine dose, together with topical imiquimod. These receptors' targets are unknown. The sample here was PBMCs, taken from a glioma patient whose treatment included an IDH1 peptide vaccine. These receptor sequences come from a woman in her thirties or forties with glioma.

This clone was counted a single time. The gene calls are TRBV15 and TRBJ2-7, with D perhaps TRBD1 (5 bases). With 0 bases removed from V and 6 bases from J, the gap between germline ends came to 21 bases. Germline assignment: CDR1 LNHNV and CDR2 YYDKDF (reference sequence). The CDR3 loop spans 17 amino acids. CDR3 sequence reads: CATSRDREWSQRGEQYF. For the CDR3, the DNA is TGTGCCACCAGCAGAGATCGAGAATGGTCCCAAAGGGGCGAGCAGTACTTC.

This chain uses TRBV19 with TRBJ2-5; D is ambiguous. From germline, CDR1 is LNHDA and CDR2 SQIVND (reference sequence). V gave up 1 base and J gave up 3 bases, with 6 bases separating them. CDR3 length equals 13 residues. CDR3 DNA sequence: TGTGCCAGTAGTATAGCGGCAGAAGAGACCCAGTACTTC. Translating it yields CASSIAAEETQYF.

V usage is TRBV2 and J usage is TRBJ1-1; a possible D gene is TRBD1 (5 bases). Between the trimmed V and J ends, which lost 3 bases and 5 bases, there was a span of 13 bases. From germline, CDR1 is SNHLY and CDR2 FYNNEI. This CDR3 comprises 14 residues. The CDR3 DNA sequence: TGTGCCAGCAGTGAGCAGGGTTCGAGGACTGAAGCTTTCTTT. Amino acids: CASSEQGSRTEAFF.

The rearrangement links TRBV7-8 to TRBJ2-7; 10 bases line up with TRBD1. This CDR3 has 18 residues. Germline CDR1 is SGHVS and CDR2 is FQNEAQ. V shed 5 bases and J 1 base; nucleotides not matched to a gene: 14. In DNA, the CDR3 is TGTGCCAGCAGCACGACCGCCACCGGGACAGGGGCGTCCTACGAGCAGTACTTC. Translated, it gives CASSTTATGTGASYEQYF.

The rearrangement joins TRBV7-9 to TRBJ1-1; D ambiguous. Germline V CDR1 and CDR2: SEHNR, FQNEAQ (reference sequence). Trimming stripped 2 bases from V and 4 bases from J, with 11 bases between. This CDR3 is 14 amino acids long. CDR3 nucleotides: TGTGCCAGCAGCTTATCTACAGAACTCACTGAAGCTTTCTTT. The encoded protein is CASSLSTELTEAFF. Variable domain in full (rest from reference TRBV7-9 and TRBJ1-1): DTGVSQNPRHKITKRGQNVTFRCDPISEHNRLYWYRQTLGQGPEFLTYFQNEAQLEKSRLLSDRFSAERPKGSFSTLEIQRTEQGDSAMYLCASSLSTELTEAFFGQGTRLTVV.

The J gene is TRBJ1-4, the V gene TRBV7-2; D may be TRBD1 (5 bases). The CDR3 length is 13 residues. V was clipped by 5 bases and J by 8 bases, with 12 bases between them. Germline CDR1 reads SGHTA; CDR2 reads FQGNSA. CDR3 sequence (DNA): TGTGCCAGCAGCCACGACAGAGGCGAAAAACTGTTTTTT. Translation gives CASSHDRGEKLFF.

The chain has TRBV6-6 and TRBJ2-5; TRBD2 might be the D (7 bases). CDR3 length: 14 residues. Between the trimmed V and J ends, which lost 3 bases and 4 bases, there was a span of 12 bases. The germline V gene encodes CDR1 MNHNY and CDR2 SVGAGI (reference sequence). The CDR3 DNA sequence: TGTGCCAGCAGTTATGGGGGGGGGCCAGAGACCCAGTACTTC. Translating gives CASSYGGGPETQYF.

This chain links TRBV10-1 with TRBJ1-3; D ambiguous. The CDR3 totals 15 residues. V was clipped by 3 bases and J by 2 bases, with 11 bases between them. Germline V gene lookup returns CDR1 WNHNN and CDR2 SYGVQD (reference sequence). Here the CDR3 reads CASSDGDTAGNTIYF. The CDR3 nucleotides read TGCGCCAGCAGTGACGGCGATACGGCTGGAAACACCATATATTTT.

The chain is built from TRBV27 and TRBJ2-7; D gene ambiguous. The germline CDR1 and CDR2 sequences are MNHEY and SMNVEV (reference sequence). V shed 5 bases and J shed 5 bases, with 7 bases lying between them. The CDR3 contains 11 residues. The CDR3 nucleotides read TGTGCCAGCAGTAACTACGACGAGCAGTACTTC. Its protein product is CASSNYDEQYF.

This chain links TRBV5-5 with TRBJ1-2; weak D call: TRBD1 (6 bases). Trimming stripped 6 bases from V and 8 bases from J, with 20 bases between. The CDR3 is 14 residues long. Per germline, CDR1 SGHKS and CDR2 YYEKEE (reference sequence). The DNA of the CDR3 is TGTGCCAGCACCCTGGAAGGGGGTTATGGGGGCTACACCTTC. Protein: CASTLEGGYGGYTF.

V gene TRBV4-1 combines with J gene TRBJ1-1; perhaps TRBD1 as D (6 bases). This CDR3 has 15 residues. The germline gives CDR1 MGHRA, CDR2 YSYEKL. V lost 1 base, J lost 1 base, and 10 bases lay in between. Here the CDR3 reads CASSQVRGGNTEAFF. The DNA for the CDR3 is TGCGCCAGCAGCCAAGTCAGGGGTGGGAACACTGAAGCTTTCTTT.

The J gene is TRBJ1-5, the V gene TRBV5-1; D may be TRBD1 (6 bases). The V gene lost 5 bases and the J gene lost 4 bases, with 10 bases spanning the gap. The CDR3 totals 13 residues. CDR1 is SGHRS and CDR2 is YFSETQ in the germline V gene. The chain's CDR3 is CASSWDINQPQHF. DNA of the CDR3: TGCGCCAGCAGTTGGGACATTAATCAGCCCCAGCATTTT.